The 19 T cell receptor beta chains below all came from one sample that was sequenced in a study of blood T cell repertoires in COVID-19. Profiling relied on immunoSEQ multiplex PCR, and the TCRdb table lists in-frame clones only, not all of them. This table holds approximately 220,000 clones, roughly nine tenths found once. The sample taken for sequencing was PBMCs or T cells enriched from blood (not recorded which). The receptors were sampled from a woman in her twenties or thirties who had recovered from COVID-19.

The gene calls are TRBV18 and TRBJ1-1; TRBD1 aligns across 9 bases. Germline V gene sequence: CDR1 KGHSH, CDR2 LQKENI. Losses at the gene ends were 3 bases for V and 7 bases for J; bases not matched to a gene: 0. The CDR3 is made up of 12 amino acids. CDR3 bases: TGTGCCAGCTCACCGGACAGGGGTGAAGCTTTCTTT. This sequence encodes CASSPDRGEAFF.

A word on this clone: This sample also contains other DNA sequences that code for the same CDR3. This chain joins TRBV27 and TRBJ1-5; no definite D call. Trimming left V 2 bases short and J 1 base short, with 9 bases between. This CDR3 has 15 amino acids. The V gene's germline CDR1 is MNHEY and CDR2 SMNVEV (reference sequence). The CDR3 coding sequence is TGTGCCAGCAGTTTAACGGGGAACAGCAATCAGCCCCAGCATTTT. Protein product: CASSLTGNSNQPQHF.

This sequence joins TRBV15 and TRBJ2-7; no clear D. Trimming removed 0 bases at V and 3 bases at J, with 6 bases between. CDR1 and CDR2 (germline): LNHNV, YYDKDF (reference sequence). The CDR3 sequence is 13 residues long. The CDR3 reads CATSRDTGYEQYF. The CDR3 bases are TGTGCCACCAGCAGAGATACGGGCTACGAGCAGTACTTC. The variable domain in full, with the rest retrieved from reference TRBV15 and TRBJ2-7, is DAMVIQNPRYQVTQFGKPVTLSCSQTLNHNVMYWYQQKSSQAPKLLFHYYDKDFNNEADTPDNFQSRRPNTSFCFLDIRSPGLGDTAMYLCATSRDTGYEQYFGPGTRLTVT.

The V call is TRBV5-4, the J call TRBJ1-2, with D possibly being TRBD1 (5 bases). The CDR3 is 16 residues long. The ends were cut back, 3 bases at V and 2 bases at J, with 17 bases in the middle. Germline V gene data show CDR1 as SGHNT and CDR2 as YYREEE (reference sequence). The CDR3 coding sequence is TGTGCCAGCAGCTCCGATCGGGGGGAGGTGAACTATGGCTACACCTTC. It translates to CASSSDRGEVNYGYTF.

The CDR3 region is CASTTRRGSETQYF. CDR3 in DNA: TGTGCCAGCACCACCAGGAGGGGTTCTGAGACCCAGTACTTC. The chain links TRBV11-1 to TRBJ2-5; tentative D call: TRBD2 (6 bases). Trimming took 7 bases from V and 5 from J, leaving 17 bases between them. The CDR3 totals 14 residues. The germline V gene encodes CDR1 SGHAT and CDR2 FQDESV (reference sequence).

V and J are TRBV11-3 and TRBJ2-7; TRBD1 might be the D (6 bases). The CDR3 totals 12 residues. Germline V CDR1 and CDR2: SGHNT, YENEEA. Trimming took off 2 bases at V and 5 bases at J, with 7 bases between the two ends. CDR3 DNA sequence: TGTGCCAGCAGCTTATCAGGGGACGAGCAGTACTTC. Translation gives CASSLSGDEQYF.

This chain uses TRBV6-1 with TRBJ2-1; TRBD1 matches at 8 bases. The trim removed 1 base at V and 7 bases at J, leaving 12 bases unmatched. CDR1 MNHNS and CDR2 SASEGT come from the germline V gene. The CDR3 is 17 residues long. CDR3 loop: CASSEGQGKIYRNEQFF. CDR3 nucleotide sequence: TGTGCCAGCAGTGAAGGACAGGGGAAGATATATCGAAATGAGCAGTTCTTC.

This clone is a singleton in its sample. The chain links TRBV7-9 to TRBJ2-5; 9 bases agree with TRBD2. With V trimmed by 2 bases and J by 2 bases, 3 bases remained unmatched. The CDR3 length is 15 residues. CDR1 is SEHNR and CDR2 is FQNEAQ in the germline V gene (reference sequence). The CDR3 protein is CASSLTSGRQETQYF. CDR3 bases: TGTGCCAGCAGCTTAACTAGCGGGCGACAAGAGACCCAGTACTTC.

This clone has a count of ten or more. The chain employs TRBV11-3 and TRBJ1-2; no definite D call. Germline-derived CDR1 and CDR2 are SGHNT and YENEEA. This CDR3 comprises 16 residues. V was clipped by 4 bases and J by 0 bases, with 15 bases between them. CDR3 DNA sequence: TGTGCCAGCAGCTACCGAACGGGTGCCCCTAACTATGGCTACACCTTC. It codes for CASSYRTGAPNYGYTF.

The V and J genes are TRBV5-4 and TRBJ2-1, with TRBD2 identical over 9 bases. V was clipped by 7 bases and J by 7 bases; unmatched bases: 18. Germline V CDR1 and CDR2: SGHNT, YYREEE (reference sequence). This CDR3 has 17 residues. The CDR3 sequence: CASAIGGLSLAGNEQFF. The DNA for the CDR3 is TGTGCCAGCGCCATTGGTGGTTTATCACTAGCGGGTAATGAGCAGTTCTTC.

This chain connects TRBV7-9 to TRBJ2-1, with TRBD2 matching 10 bases. Germline V gene sequence: CDR1 SEHNR, CDR2 FQNEAQ (reference sequence). The CDR3 runs 15 residues. J was trimmed by 6 bases and V by 6 bases; bases with no gene match: 8. For the CDR3, the DNA is TGTGCCAGCAGTCCTCAGCGGGGGGGTCGCAATGAGCAGTTCTTC. The encoded protein is CASSPQRGGRNEQFF.

J is TRBJ1-1 and V is TRBV6-5, with 8 bases lining up with TRBD1. The CDR3 totals 15 residues. V lost 0 bases and J lost 1; bases outside the gene matches: 1. Germline V gene lookup returns CDR1 MNHEY and CDR2 SVGAGI. The CDR3: CASSYSDRGNTEAFF. The DNA for the CDR3 is TGTGCCAGCAGTTACTCTGACAGGGGGAACACTGAAGCTTTCTTT.

The chain is built from TRBV4-1 and TRBJ1-1; no clear D gene. CDR3 length: 13 residues. Germline lookup yields CDR1 MGHRA and CDR2 YSYEKL. V was pared by 1 base and J by 4 bases, with 7 bases between. CDR3 sequence (DNA): TGCGCCAGCAGCCAAGTAGAGGGCACTGAAGCTTTCTTT. Its translation: CASSQVEGTEAFF.

The V call is TRBV6-1, the J call TRBJ2-1, with 11 bases fitting TRBD1. The CDR3 is 18 residues long. CDR1 and CDR2 (germline): MNHNS, SASEGT. V dropped 4 bases and J dropped 0; count of bases not matched to a gene: 8. The CDR3 bases are TGTGCCAGCAGTGGTCCGGACAGGGGGCTGAGCTCCTACAATGAGCAGTTCTTC. Translating gives CASSGPDRGLSSYNEQFF.

The chain is built from TRBV5-1 and TRBJ1-2; maybe TRBD1 (5 bases). V was trimmed by 4 bases and J by 5 bases, leaving 21 bases between them. The length of the CDR3 is 16 residues. CDR1 is SGHRS, CDR2 YFSETQ, per germline. In nucleotides, the CDR3 is TGCGCCAGCAGCCTACGGGGGGACCCCGAGGGGTATGGCTACACCTTC. It is translated as CASSLRGDPEGYGYTF.

The V call is TRBV19, the J call TRBJ1-2; D remains ambiguous. The ends were cut back, 2 bases at V and 2 bases at J, with 18 bases in the middle. CDR1 and CDR2 (germline): LNHDA, SQIVND (reference sequence). The CDR3 contains 17 residues. CDR3 in amino acids: CASSISWPGPPNYGYTF. Written as DNA, the CDR3 is TGTGCCAGTAGTATATCTTGGCCGGGTCCGCCCAACTATGGCTACACCTTC. Drawing the rest from reference TRBV19 and TRBJ1-2, the complete variable domain is DGGITQSPKYLFRKEGQNVTLSCEQNLNHDAMYWYRQDPGQGLRLIYYSQIVNDFQKGDIAEGYSVSREKKESFPLTVTSAQKNPTAFYLCASSISWPGPPNYGYTFGSGTRLTVV.

The chain is built from TRBV4-2 and TRBJ2-2; the D gene is possibly TRBD1 (5 bases). The CDR3 extends over 15 amino acids. Deletions cut 4 bases from V and 6 bases from J, with 15 bases between. In germline, CDR1 is LGHNA, CDR2 YNFKEQ. The CDR3 sequence is CASSPLQGAAGELFF. The CDR3 nucleotides read TGTGCCAGCAGCCCCCTGCAGGGTGCGGCCGGGGAGCTGTTTTTT.

The chain employs TRBV7-2 and TRBJ2-2, with 7 positions matching TRBD2. Trimming cost V 7 bases and J 6 bases; bases outside gene matches: 11. The germline V gene has CDR1 SGHTA and CDR2 FQGNSA. CDR3 length: 15 amino acids. CDR3 protein: CASNQGRAVAGELFF. DNA for the CDR3: TGTGCCAGCAACCAAGGGAGGGCTGTCGCCGGGGAGCTGTTTTTT.

This chain connects TRBV12-3 or TRBV12-4 to TRBJ1-2; 9 bases agree with TRBD1. With V trimmed by 6 bases and J by 13 bases, 12 bases remained unmatched. This CDR3 spans 13 amino acids. The CDR3 loop reads CASRQGQGISFTF. CDR3 nucleotide sequence: TGTGCCAGCAGACAGGGACAGGGTATTTCTTTCACCTTC.